Below are 13 T cell receptor beta chains sequenced from a single sample in a study of blood T cell repertoires in COVID-19. The repertoire was sequenced with immunoSEQ multiplex PCR; TCRdb's copy has only in-frame clones and lacks some. Of fewer than 130,000 clones detected, roughly 72% appear once; the ten largest clones hold roughly 6%. Input material: peripheral blood. All receptors come from a man older than 75 with acute or convalescent COVID-19.

The rearrangement joins TRBV14 to TRBJ1-1, with D perhaps TRBD1 (6 bases). The CDR3 sequence is 19 residues long. Germline CDR1 and CDR2: SGHDN and FVKESK. Trimming removed 0 bases at V and 4 bases at J, with 24 bases between. CDR3 nucleotide sequence: TGTGCCAGCAGCCAAGATCTTTTTGGACAGCCTGAAGACGGCACTGAAGCTTTCTTT. Protein: CASSQDLFGQPEDGTEAFF.

This clone showed up just a few times. CDR3 residues: CASSDVYEQYF. In DNA form, the CDR3 reads TGTGCCTCAAGCGACGTTTACGAGCAGTACTTC. The chain combines TRBV6-5 with TRBJ2-7, with D hard to call. V lost 11 bases to trimming and J lost 4 bases, with 12 bases between them. The CDR3 runs 11 residues. Germline V gene sequence: CDR1 MNHEY, CDR2 SVGAGI.

The chain links TRBV27 to TRBJ2-2; the D gene is possibly TRBD1 (6 bases). The CDR3 is 14 amino acids. Germline V lookup: CDR1 MNHEY, CDR2 SMNVEV (reference sequence). The V end lost 5 bases, the J end lost 5 bases, and 12 bases lay between the germline ends. CDR3 coding DNA: TGTGCCAGCAGTAGATACAGGGTTACCGGGGAGCTGTTTTTT. Its translation is CASSRYRVTGELFF.

This rearrangement joins TRBV5-4 to TRBJ1-2, with TRBD1 matching 7 bases. This CDR3 region has 17 residues. Germline V gene sequence: CDR1 SGHNT, CDR2 YYREEE (reference sequence). V lost 4 bases to trimming and J lost 8 bases; unmatched junction nucleotides: 20. In DNA form, the CDR3 reads TGTGCCAGCAGCAAGGGGGCATGGGGGGAAGCCCTAGTAGGCTACACCTTC. This translates into CASSKGAWGEALVGYTF.

The chain recombines TRBV7-6 with TRBJ2-7; TRBD2 is a possible D gene (5 bases). The germline gives CDR1 SGHVS, CDR2 FNYEAQ. The CDR3 length is 15 residues. Trimming took 3 bases from V and 5 from J, leaving 17 bases between them. DNA for the CDR3: TGTGCCAGCAGCTTGACCGGGAACCTAGGACACGAGCAGTACTTC. It encodes CASSLTGNLGHEQYF.

V is TRBV7-8 and J is TRBJ2-3; D not resolved. The germline gives CDR1 SGHVS, CDR2 FQNEAQ. Trimming shortened V by 3 bases and J by 0 bases, and 16 bases separated the two germline ends. The CDR3 contains 17 residues. This CDR3 is CASSLSLESTSTDTQYF. CDR3 nucleotides: TGTGCCAGCAGCTTGAGCCTTGAAAGTACTAGCACAGATACGCAGTATTTT.

The chain links TRBV24-1 to TRBJ2-2; the D gene is possibly TRBD2 (6 bases). This CDR3 is 17 amino acids long. Germline assignment: CDR1 KGHDR and CDR2 SFDVKD. The V end was cut by 1 base, the J end by 3 bases, with 14 bases between. Written as DNA, the CDR3 is TGTGCCACCAGTGATTTTGCGGGGTTCTGGGACACCGGGGAGCTGTTTTTT. Residues: CATSDFAGFWDTGELFF.

The chain carries TRBV3-1 (or the pseudogene TRBV3-2) and TRBJ2-5, with no clear D. This CDR3 region has 15 residues. Germline values: CDR1 LGHDT, CDR2 YNNKEL (reference sequence). Trimming pared 1 base from V and 2 bases from J, leaving 11 bases between. The CDR3 region is CASSQAQMKQETQYF. DNA of the CDR3: TGTGCCAGCAGCCAAGCCCAGATGAAACAAGAGACCCAGTACTTC.

The J gene is TRBJ1-6, the V gene TRBV4-3; TRBD1 is a possible D gene (5 bases). Trimming left V 4 bases short and J 11 bases short, with 12 bases between. The CDR3 covers 13 residues. Per germline, CDR1 LGHNA and CDR2 YSLEER. CDR3 bases: TGCGCCAGCAGCCGAGAGAAGGGGACACCCCTCCACTTT. It encodes CASSREKGTPLHF.

This sequence joins TRBV19 and TRBJ1-5; 7 nucleotides agree with TRBD1. V gave up 5 bases and J gave up 4 bases; unmatched junction bases: 8. Germline assignment: CDR1 LNHDA and CDR2 SQIVND (reference sequence). CDR3 length: 15 residues. CDR3 DNA sequence: TGTGCCAGTAGTGATTCAGGGGGGACTAATCAGCCCCAGCATTTT. Amino acid sequence: CASSDSGGTNQPQHF. Drawing the rest from reference TRBV19 and TRBJ1-5, the complete variable domain is DGGITQSPKYLFRKEGQNVTLSCEQNLNHDAMYWYRQDPGQGLRLIYYSQIVNDFQKGDIAEGYSVSREKKESFPLTVTSAQKNPTAFYLCASSDSGGTNQPQHFGDGTRLSIL.

The rearrangement uses TRBV2 and TRBJ2-5; D not certain. The CDR3 spans 14 residues. The germline V gene encodes CDR1 SNHLY and CDR2 FYNNEI. Trimming took 5 bases from V and 2 from J, leaving 12 bases between them. The CDR3 DNA sequence: TGTGCCAGCAGTCGGAACAGCCGGCAAGAGACCCAGTACTTC. Translating it yields CASSRNSRQETQYF.

The chain is built from TRBV19 and TRBJ1-2, with 7 bases that match TRBD1. In germline, CDR1 is LNHDA, CDR2 SQIVND (reference sequence). The CDR3 spans 14 residues. V shed 7 bases and J 0 bases; nucleotides not matched to a gene: 5. CDR3 coding DNA: TGTGCCAGTACTAGGGACAGCCCTAACTATGGCTACACCTTC. Translation gives CASTRDSPNYGYTF.

V and J are TRBV2 and TRBJ2-1, with unresolved D. The CDR3 is made up of 12 amino acids. Trimming shortened V by 5 bases and J by 9 bases, and 11 bases separated the two germline ends. Germline-derived CDR1 and CDR2 are SNHLY and FYNNEI. The CDR3 is CASSTSGLEQFF. Here the CDR3 DNA reads TGTGCCAGCAGTACCTCAGGCCTTGAGCAGTTCTTC.